The 6 T cell receptor beta chains in this list originate from one sample, sequenced in a study of T-cell reconstitution after alpha-beta-depleted transplantation in children. Unique molecular identifiers featured in how the TCRbeta library was prepared. TCRdb re-called the PCR reads with MiXCR, one entry per CDR3 protein. Here the sample spans approximately 980,000 distinct CDR3 sequences, about 29% being singletons. Sequenced material: PBMCs, mostly from graft donor cells, taken 360 days after TCRalphabeta/CD19-depleted stem cell transplant. The source is a boy under two years old who had a stem cell transplant for SCID, so the T cells may come from the graft donor.

This chain links TRBV4-1 with TRBJ1-4; TRBD1 matches 8 bases. This CDR3 is built from 14 residues. V was clipped by 8 bases and J by 8 bases; unmatched bases: 10. CDR1 is MGHRA, CDR2 YSYEKL, per germline. The CDR3 loop is CASSLTTGGEKLFF. The CDR3 DNA is TGCGCCAGCTCTCTTACCACAGGGGGAGAAAAACTGTTTTTT.

The table lists this clonotype with a few counts. The CDR3 sequence is CASSPGGGHNTGELFF. The CDR3 DNA reads TGTGCCAGCAGTCCCGGGGGAGGGCACAACACCGGGGAGCTGTTTTTT. The V and J genes are TRBV12-3 or TRBV12-4 and TRBJ2-2; 7 bases align to TRBD2. This CDR3 spans 16 amino acids. Trimming at V came to 5 bases and at J to 2 bases, leaving 8 bases not matched to a gene.

The rearrangement uses TRBV21-1 and TRBJ2-3; TRBD2 is taken as the D call from the table, unchecked against the DNA. TRBV21-1 constitutes a pseudogene. The CDR3 sequence is 15 residues long. The CDR3 is CASRGDYLATDTQYF. For the CDR3, the DNA is TGTGCCAGCCGGGGGGACTACCTCGCCACAGATACGCAGTATTTT.

The V and J genes are TRBV6-5 and TRBJ2-3; 11 positions match TRBD2. Germline CDR1 MNHEY, CDR2 SVGAGI. CDR3 length: 16 amino acids. The trim removed 0 bases at V and 7 bases at J, leaving 6 bases unmatched. The CDR3 loop reads CASSYSTSGGLHTQYF. CDR3 in DNA: TGTGCCAGCAGTTACTCCACTAGCGGGGGATTACATACGCAGTATTTT.

The rearrangement uses TRBV4-2 and TRBJ2-1; TRBD2 aligns across 9 bases. The CDR3 consists of 16 residues. Germline V lookup: CDR1 LGHNA, CDR2 YNFKEQ. V lost 4 bases and J lost 4; bases outside the gene matches: 8. DNA for the CDR3: TGTGCCAGCAGCCTCCAACTAGCGGGCATTTACAATGAGCAGTTCTTC. Amino acids: CASSLQLAGIYNEQFF.

In this sample, this clonotype turned up a few times. The chain joins TRBV7-9 to TRBJ1-1, with D unresolved. The CDR3 totals 14 residues. Per germline, CDR1 SEHNR and CDR2 FQNEAQ (reference sequence). V was clipped by 5 bases and J by 0 bases, with 10 bases between them. Written as DNA, the CDR3 is TGTGCCAGCAGCGACGGGCTAATGAACACTGAAGCTTTCTTT. Translated: CASSDGLMNTEAFF.